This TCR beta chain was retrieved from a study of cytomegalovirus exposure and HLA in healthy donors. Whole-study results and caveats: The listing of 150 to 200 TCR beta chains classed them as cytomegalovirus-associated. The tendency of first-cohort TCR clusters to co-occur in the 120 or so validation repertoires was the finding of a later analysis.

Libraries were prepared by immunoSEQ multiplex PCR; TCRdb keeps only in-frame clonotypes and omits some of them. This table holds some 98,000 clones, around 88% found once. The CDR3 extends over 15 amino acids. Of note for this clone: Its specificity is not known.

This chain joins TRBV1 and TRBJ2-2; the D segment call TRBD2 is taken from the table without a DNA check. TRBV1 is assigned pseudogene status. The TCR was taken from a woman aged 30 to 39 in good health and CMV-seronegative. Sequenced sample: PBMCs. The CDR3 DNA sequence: TGCACCAGCAGCCAGAGTAGCGGGGGATCCGGGGAGCTGTTTTTT. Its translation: CTSSQSSGGSGELFF.